The rows below give T cell receptor beta chains drawn from one sample of a study of blood T cell repertoires in COVID-19. Clones were sequenced by immunoSEQ multiplex PCR, and TCRdb holds only the in-frame ones, with some missing. The table shows some 230,000 clones, with around four fifths occurring only once. The sequencing sample was made of peripheral blood. These receptors all come from a woman in her fifties or sixties who had recovered from COVID-19. Each CDR3 is given with its conserved first and last residue. Fields, in order: V gene, J gene, D gene, clone size, CDR3 length, CDR3 protein, CDR3 DNA. The D gene is left open where the match is weak. The size entry is marked missing in some rows and otherwise reads once, few, many or a size class.

TRBV5-1,TRBJ2-6,NA,NA,19,CASSIMSGRGSSGANVLTF,TGCGCCAGCAGCATAATGAGCGGCAGGGGCAGCTCTGGGGCCAACGTCCTGACTTTC
TRBV19,TRBJ2-1,TRBD2,NA,17,CASSISRTSGIDNEQFF,TGTGCCAGTAGTATATCTAGGACTAGCGGGATAGACAATGAGCAGTTCTTC
TRBV4-3,TRBJ1-1,NA,few,14,CASSQDPQYTEAFF,TGCGCCAGCAGCCAAGATCCGCAGTACACTGAAGCTTTCTTT
TRBV3-1/TRBV3-2,TRBJ2-2,TRBD2,NA,15,CASSPGLAFTGELFF,TGTGCCAGCAGCCCAGGACTAGCGTTCACCGGGGAGCTGTTTTTT
TRBV2,TRBJ2-7,TRBD1,NA,15,CASRPGQGVPYEQYF,TGTGCCAGCAGACCAGGACAGGGAGTCCCCTACGAGCAGTACTTC
TRBV7-8,TRBJ2-7,NA,NA,14,CASRPGRGHYEQYF,TGTGCCAGCAGACCAGGCCGGGGTCACTACGAGCAGTACTTC
TRBV2,TRBJ2-5,NA,NA,14,CASSEGTAQETQYF,TGTGCCAGCAGTGAAGGGACAGCTCAAGAGACCCAGTACTTC
TRBV18,TRBJ2-6,NA,NA,14,CASSPRTGANVLTF,TGTGCCAGCTCACCAAGGACAGGGGCCAACGTCCTGACTTTC
TRBV19,TRBJ1-2,NA,NA,12,CASSIGRAGYTF,TGTGCCAGTAGTATAGGGAGAGCTGGCTACACCTTC
TRBV7-9,TRBJ2-1,TRBD2,NA,16,CASSRTSGGTYNEQFF,TGTGCCAGCAGCAGGACTAGCGGGGGGACCTACAATGAGCAGTTCTTC
TRBV25-1,TRBJ2-5,NA,NA,14,CASSEASLQETQYF,TGTGCCAGCAGTGAGGCTAGCCTCCAAGAGACCCAGTACTTC
TRBV7-8,TRBJ2-7,NA,NA,14,CASSLGQFSYEQYF,TGTGCCAGCAGCTTAGGACAGTTCTCCTACGAGCAGTACTTC
TRBV2,TRBJ1-1,TRBD1,NA,15,CATLTGGFFIGISFF,TGTGCCACCCTAACAGGGGGCTTCTTTATTGGTATATCTTTCTTT
TRBV15,TRBJ2-5,TRBD2,NA,17,CATSWASGGAAQETQYF,TGTGCCACCAGTTGGGCTAGCGGGGGGGCGGCCCAAGAGACCCAGTACTTC
TRBV11-2,TRBJ1-1,TRBD1,NA,15,CASSLSRGTLAEAFF,TGTGCCAGCAGCTTATCCAGGGGGACGTTGGCTGAAGCTTTCTTT
TRBV20-1,TRBJ2-6,NA,NA,15,CSASSGIPGANVLTF,TGCAGTGCTAGTTCCGGGATCCCTGGGGCCAACGTCCTGACTTTC
TRBV7-8,TRBJ2-3,NA,few,16,CASSLRWGQSTDTQYF,TGTGCCAGCAGCTTACGCTGGGGGCAAAGCACAGATACGCAGTATTTT
TRBV7-3,TRBJ2-1,NA,NA,13,CASSLGPQGEQFF,TGTGCCAGCAGCTTAGGGCCACAGGGTGAGCAGTTCTTC
TRBV12-3/TRBV12-4,TRBJ1-2,TRBD1,few,13,CASSKRTGGGYTF,TGTGCCAGCAGTAAAAGGACAGGGGGAGGCTACACCTTC
TRBV19,TRBJ2-2,NA,NA,12,CASTTQSGELFF,TGTGCCAGTACCACCCAGTCCGGGGAGCTGTTTTTT
TRBV4-2,TRBJ1-1,NA,NA,14,CASSQGGLDTEAFF,TGTGCCAGCAGCCAAGGAGGGTTGGACACTGAAGCTTTCTTT
TRBV7-8,TRBJ2-3,NA,NA,15,CASSLTGGGPDTQYF,TGTGCCAGCAGCCTTACGGGGGGCGGGCCAGATACGCAGTATTTT
TRBV5-1,TRBJ1-4,NA,NA,14,CASSLGSGTEKLFF,TGCGCCAGCAGCTTGGGTTCAGGTACTGAAAAACTGTTTTTT
TRBV6-5,TRBJ1-3,NA,NA,15,CASSYTQNPGNTIYF,TGTGCCAGCAGTTACACTCAAAATCCTGGAAACACCATATATTTT
TRBV4-1,TRBJ2-5,TRBD2,NA,15,CASSQRLAFGETQYF,TGCGCCAGCAGCCAGAGACTAGCTTTTGGAGAGACCCAGTACTTC
TRBV6-2/TRBV6-3,TRBJ2-7,TRBD2,NA,14,CASSYVAGFYEQYF,TGTGCCAGCAGTTATGTAGCGGGTTTTTACGAGCAGTACTTC
TRBV7-6,TRBJ2-1,TRBD2,NA,16,CASSFSGLAGGSEQFF,TGTGCCAGCAGCTTCTCTGGACTAGCGGGGGGGAGTGAGCAGTTCTTC
TRBV5-5,TRBJ1-1,TRBD1,NA,14,CASSSTGLNTEAFF,TGTGCCAGCAGCTCGACAGGGCTTAACACTGAAGCTTTCTTT
TRBV7-6,TRBJ2-1,TRBD1,NA,19,CASSSSPSGGGYSYNEQFF,TGTGCCAGCAGCTCCTCACCTTCAGGGGGCGGGTACTCCTACAATGAGCAGTTCTTC
TRBV29-1,TRBJ1-2,NA,NA,13,CSPTRGFDYGYTF,TGCAGCCCGACGCGGGGGTTTGACTATGGCTACACCTTC
TRBV5-1,TRBJ2-7,TRBD2,NA,17,CASSLGPRTSGVGEQYF,TGCGCCAGCAGCTTGGGCCCCCGGACTAGCGGGGTTGGCGAGCAGTACTTC
TRBV18,TRBJ2-7,TRBD1,NA,16,CASSPFGQGVTYEQYF,TGTGCCAGCTCACCATTTGGACAGGGGGTAACCTACGAGCAGTACTTC
TRBV6-6,TRBJ1-6,NA,NA,16,CASSHGPEDDNSPLHF,TGTGCCAGCAGTCACGGACCGGAGGACGATAATTCACCCCTCCACTTT
TRBV5-6,TRBJ2-1,TRBD2,NA,16,CASSRIAGGLGNEQFF,TGTGCCAGCAGCCGGATAGCGGGGGGGCTCGGCAATGAGCAGTTCTTC
TRBV19,TRBJ2-1,TRBD2,NA,16,CASSIEAAGVLNEQFF,TGTGCCAGTAGTATAGAAGCAGCGGGGGTCCTCAATGAGCAGTTCTTC
TRBV24-1,TRBJ2-5,TRBD2,NA,15,CATSDPGLAGETQYF,TGTGCCACCAGTGACCCCGGACTAGCGGGGGAGACCCAGTACTTC
TRBV6-5,TRBJ1-5,NA,NA,15,CASSRTRGSNQPQHF,TGTGCCAGCAGCCGAACTAGGGGGAGCAATCAGCCCCAGCATTTT
TRBV3-1/TRBV3-2,TRBJ2-3,TRBD2,few,16,CASSHSSGGYADTQYF,TGTGCCAGCAGCCATTCTAGCGGGGGGTACGCGGATACGCAGTATTTT
TRBV6-2/TRBV6-3,TRBJ1-5,NA,NA,15,CASSYLGGRNQPQHF,TGTGCCAGCAGTTACTTGGGGGGGCGGAATCAGCCCCAGCATTTT
TRBV7-2,TRBJ1-2,TRBD1,NA,17,CASSLAGVGTGVYGYTF,TGTGCCAGCAGCTTAGCGGGGGTAGGGACAGGGGTATATGGCTACACCTTC
TRBV4-1,TRBJ2-5,NA,NA,15,CASSSPFRGPETQYF,TGCGCCAGCAGCTCTCCTTTCAGGGGACCAGAGACCCAGTACTTC
TRBV24-1,TRBJ2-3,TRBD2,NA,16,CATSDGLAGGIDTQYF,TGTGCCACCAGTGATGGACTAGCGGGGGGAATAGATACGCAGTATTTT
TRBV25-1,TRBJ2-3,TRBD1,NA,14,CASRSGGSVDTQYF,TGTGCCAGCAGGTCAGGGGGATCGGTAGATACGCAGTATTTT
TRBV5-4,TRBJ1-2,TRBD1,NA,15,CASSLGGQVQYGYTF,TGTGCCAGCAGCTTGGGAGGACAGGTTCAATATGGCTACACCTTC
TRBV6-4,TRBJ2-7,NA,NA,15,CASSEAQGPGYEQYF,TGTGCCAGCAGCGAGGCACAGGGACCGGGTTACGAGCAGTACTTC
TRBV5-1,TRBJ1-3,NA,once,16,CASSLNQGFSGNTIYF,TGCGCCAGCAGCCTGAACCAGGGGTTCTCTGGAAACACCATATATTTT
TRBV10-2,TRBJ1-4,NA,NA,11,CASMLREKLFF,TGCGCCAGCATGCTCCGGGAAAAACTGTTTTTT
TRBV7-2,TRBJ1-1,NA,NA,15,CASSMKNFANTEAFF,TGTGCCAGCAGTATGAAGAACTTCGCGAACACTGAAGCTTTCTTT
TRBV7-2,TRBJ2-7,NA,NA,15,CASSPDSGAIYEQYF,TGTGCCAGCAGCCCGGACAGCGGGGCCATCTACGAGCAGTACTTC
TRBV6-6,TRBJ1-2,TRBD1,NA,12,CASGTEDYGYTF,TGTGCCAGCGGGACAGAGGACTATGGCTACACCTTC
TRBV6-5,TRBJ2-7,TRBD1,NA,15,CASSYLEGATYEQYF,TGTGCCAGCAGTTACCTCGAGGGGGCGACCTACGAGCAGTACTTC
TRBV5-5,TRBJ1-6,NA,NA,13,CASSLGGDSPLHF,TGTGCCAGCAGCTTGGGGGGGGATTCACCCCTCCACTTT
TRBV29-1,TRBJ1-1,TRBD1,NA,14,CSALRQGSGSRAFF,TGCAGCGCACTCCGACAGGGTTCTGGATCTCGAGCTTTCTTT